This T cell receptor beta chain was identified in a study of graft-versus-host responses after intestinal transplantation (dated by TCRdb to the early 2020s). For context, the study as a whole: The transplants that recipients got were multivisceral, liver-intestinal, or isolated intestinal. Every recipient was given anti-thymocyte globulin induction, then maintenance tacrolimus and steroids for around three years. Bulk TCR-beta CDR3 sequencing was used to track graft-versus-host and host-versus-graft alloreactive T cell clones in the graft, circulation and bone marrow after intestinal transplantation. Alloreactive clones were identified by sequencing pre-transplant mixed lymphocyte reaction products and comparing these products with unstimulated pre-transplant donor and recipient T cells. The cohort enrolled about two dozen intestinal transplant recipients, one of whom was a retransplant, and a few patients without pretransplant specimens were excluded. Donor T cell macrochimerism was defined as a peak of at least 4% donor T cells among recipient peripheral blood mononuclear cells. Rather than being sequenced by the commercial service, samples from a few later patients were sequenced in-house on an Illumina MiSeq and processed with MiXCR.

Paper-wide results and their limitations: Early after transplant, peak levels of circulating GvH clones were found to be associated with declines in HvG clones. The relatively low number and heterogeneity of intestinal transplant patients limited the conclusions. In the allografts of patients with donor T cell macrochimerism, GvH to HvG T cell clonal ratios were high. GvH clones were detected in recipient bone marrow, and some of these GvH clones were observed earlier in ileal mucosa or blood, consistent with an intestinal mucosal origin.

V is clipped by 0 bases and J by 2 bases, and the sequence between their germline boundaries is 8 bases long. CDR1 and CDR2 are read off the germline V gene as MGHRA and YSYEKL. There are 14 amino acids in the CDR3, from cysteine to phenylalanine inclusive. Only CDR3 DNA is held: 42 bases, read in frame from base 1. Note on this clone: This receptor's antigen is unknown. No base qualities exist here, and no much larger clone lies one base off it.

Libraries came from the immunoSEQ multiplex PCR assay. For most patients, genomic DNA was isolated with the Qiagen DNeasy Blood and Tissue Kit and sent frozen to Adaptive Biotechnologies for TCR sequencing. For most patients, high-throughput TCR-beta CDR3 sequencing of genomic DNA was performed by Adaptive Biotechnologies. The study's processing was this. TCR sequencing data for more than 15 patients were retrieved from Adaptive's ImmunoSEQ software; a few other patients were processed with MiXCR and VDJtools. CD4 versus CD8 sorting errors were corrected by removing sequences found in both subsets at a frequency ratio below 5:1. CDR3 nucleotide sequences shared between donor and recipient were removed because the origin of such sequences could not be assigned. At least 2-fold expansion over unstimulated cells and a minimum CFSE-low frequency of 0.002% (template counts) or 0.001% (read counts) were required for clones to be classified as alloreactive. A clone was considered mappable if detected in the sequenced pre-transplant spleen, lymph node, or MLR CFSE-low populations of the donor or recipient. The cumulative frequency of alloreactive clones was calculated as a percentage of all sequences, weighted by copy number. The immuneACCESS repertoire file appears here via TCRdb, limited to in-frame rearrangements. These files lack a portion of the clones; in checked studies, under half of the deficit traces to unresolved V genes, and the cause of the others is not known. The V and J calls and clone size are taken from that table; D and trimming were inferred from the DNA. This sample comprises 90,000 to 100,000 clones, roughly 90% of them detected only once. About 0.45% of the sample is taken by the ten largest.

The sample's time point label, in plain terms: cells obtained before transplantation from donor or recipient. CD3+CD4+ and CD3+CD8+ populations were FACS-sorted from unstimulated pre-transplant donor and recipient cells taken from spleen or lymph nodes. This sequence originates from a human donor who received an intestinal transplant. Sequences were derived from unstimulated CD8+ T cells sorted from spleen or lymph node cells, sampled before intestinal transplant. The sequence is built from TRBV4-1 and TRBJ2-7; a confident D gene designation cannot be given. The nucleotides read TGCGCCAGCAGCCAAGATACCGGTACCTACGAGCAGTACTTC. Translated, this gives CASSQDTGTYEQYF.